These 6 T cell receptor beta chains share one sample of origin, sequenced in a study of blood T cell repertoires in COVID-19 (dated by TCRdb to 2018 to 2021). The receptor library was made with the immunoSEQ multiplex PCR assay. This immuneACCESS table, as held by TCRdb, lists in-frame sequences with V and J called but not all clones. Of the missing ones, under half trace to an unresolved V gene in checked studies; the others have no known cause. This sample comprises around 94,000 clones, about 80% of them detected only once. The ten most abundant clones make up roughly 19% of the sample. The sequenced sample was peripheral blood. These TCRs come from a human donor in a cohort sampled during active COVID-19.

The V gene is TRBV5-4, the J gene TRBJ1-1; D not resolved. V was pared by 1 base and J by 3 bases, with 13 bases between. Germline V gene lookup returns CDR1 SGHNT and CDR2 YYREEE (reference sequence). The CDR3 covers 15 residues. The CDR3 DNA is TGTGCCAGCAGCTTGCGTCCCGGGCGGGACACTGAAGCTTTCTTT. This encodes CASSLRPGRDTEAFF.

J is TRBJ1-2 and V is TRBV19, with 7 bases aligning to TRBD1. CDR3 length equals 14 residues. CDR1 LNHDA and CDR2 SQIVND come from the germline V gene (reference sequence). Losses at the gene ends were 5 bases for V and 2 bases for J; bases not matched to a gene: 5. The CDR3 loop is CASSLTTGNYGYTF. The CDR3 DNA reads TGTGCCAGTAGTTTGACGACAGGGAACTATGGCTACACCTTC.

This clone was detected a few times. The chain is built from TRBV5-6 and TRBJ1-1; 8 nucleotides match TRBD1. CDR1 and CDR2 (germline): SGHDT, YYEEEE. V lost 3 bases to trimming and J lost 0 bases; unmatched junction nucleotides: 4. CDR3 length: 15 amino acids. The CDR3 is CASSSGGRMNTEAFF. CDR3 DNA: TGTGCCAGCAGCTCAGGGGGCAGGATGAACACTGAAGCTTTCTTT. Supplemented by reference TRBV5-6 and TRBJ1-1, the full variable domain reads DAGVTQSPTHLIKTRGQQVTLRCSPKSGHDTVSWYQQALGQGPQFIFQYYEEEERQRGNFPDRFSGHQFPNYSSELNVNALLLGDSALYLCASSSGGRMNTEAFFGQGTRLTVV.

The J gene is TRBJ2-1, the V gene TRBV3-1 (or the pseudogene TRBV3-2), with 9 positions matching TRBD2. This CDR3 is 15 amino acids long. CDR1 is LGHDT and CDR2 is YNNKEL in the germline V gene (reference sequence). V shed 4 bases and J 7 bases; nucleotides not matched to a gene: 8. The chain's CDR3 is CASSRVAGGYNEQFF. The CDR3 coding sequence is TGTGCCAGCAGCCGTGTGGCGGGAGGGTATAATGAGCAGTTCTTC.

This clone was found a few times. CDR3 residues: CASSVGQGNSGNTIYF. As DNA, the CDR3 is TGTGCCAGCAGCGTAGGGCAGGGAAACTCTGGAAACACCATATATTTT. V usage is TRBV9 and J usage is TRBJ1-3, with D possibly matching TRBD1 (5 bases). CDR1 SGDLS and CDR2 YYNGEE come from the germline V gene. Trimming stripped 0 bases from V and 0 bases from J, with 10 bases between. The CDR3 has 16 residues.

The chain couples TRBV12-3 or TRBV12-4 to TRBJ1-2; TRBD1 agrees at 8 bases. V shed 6 bases and J 2 bases; nucleotides not matched to a gene: 2. CDR3 length equals 13 residues. CDR3 region: CASRRQGNYGYTF. CDR3 DNA: TGTGCCAGCAGAAGACAGGGGAACTATGGCTACACCTTC.